Presented here are 25 T cell receptor beta chains from one specimen sequenced in a study of post-analysis software for immune sequencing data. Study outcomes and limitations: Comparison of patients with controls showed about 5 TRBV segments more frequent in patients, TRBV5-6, TRBV5-1 and TRBV20-1 among them.

Their antigens are not known. Unique molecular identifiers were built into the TCR beta cDNA libraries. TCRdb used MiXCR to reprocess the PCR reads, holding one entry per CDR3 protein. The table lists about 770,000 distinct CDR3 sequences, around 45% of them singletons. Sequencing used blood. The receptors derive from a girl between 5 and 17 years old with multiple sclerosis.

The V call is TRBV4-3, the J call TRBJ2-1; the D is unclear. The length of the CDR3 is 13 residues. The ends were cut back, 0 bases at V and 6 bases at J, with 6 bases in the middle. CDR1 and CDR2 (germline): LGHNA, YSLEER. The CDR3: CASSQESPNEQFF. Here the CDR3 DNA reads TGCGCCAGCAGCCAAGAATCCCCCAATGAGCAGTTCTTC.

The chain joins TRBV12-3 or TRBV12-4 to TRBJ1-5; 9 bases are a match to TRBD1. There are 14 residues in the CDR3. Trimming at V came to 3 bases and at J to 5 bases, leaving 2 bases not matched to a gene. The CDR3 here is CASSFRQGDQPQHF. CDR3 in DNA: TGTGCCAGCAGTTTTCGACAGGGGGATCAGCCCCAGCATTTT.

This chain links TRBV11-1 with TRBJ2-1; 10 nucleotides match TRBD2. The CDR3 has 15 amino acids. V trimming: 5 bases; J trimming: 8 bases; junction bases outside the gene matches: 9. Per the germline V gene, CDR1 is SGHAT and CDR2 is FQDESV (reference sequence). DNA for the CDR3: TGTGCCAGCAGCCCCAGCGGGAGGGCTGCTTATGAGCAGTTCTTC. It yields the protein CASSPSGRAAYEQFF.

This clonotype has more than one count but fewer than ten. The chain is built from TRBV15 and TRBJ1-2; D call uncertain. The CDR3 contains 15 residues. CDR1 and CDR2 from the germline V gene are LNHNV and YYDKDF (reference sequence). Trimming stripped 1 base from V and 3 bases from J, with 12 bases between. The CDR3: CATSRGTAADYGYTF. The CDR3 DNA is TGTGCCACCAGCAGAGGGACCGCTGCAGACTATGGCTACACCTTC.

This rearrangement joins TRBV10-1 to TRBJ2-3; D is undetermined. The V gene's germline CDR1 is WNHNN and CDR2 SYGVQD (reference sequence). Between the trimmed V and J ends, which lost 2 bases and 6 bases, there was a span of 12 bases. The CDR3 totals 14 residues. In DNA, the CDR3 is TGCGCCAGCAGTGAGAGTATTTCGTACGATACGCAGTATTTT. This sequence encodes CASSESISYDTQYF.

This clonotype was counted a few times. J is TRBJ1-2 and V is TRBV4-2; 7 nucleotides align to TRBD1. The CDR3 extends over 18 amino acids. V gave up 0 bases and J gave up 0 bases; unmatched junction bases: 10. Germline values: CDR1 LGHNA, CDR2 YNFKEQ. The CDR3 DNA reads TGTGCCAGCAGCCAAGATGGGTCAGGGGGACAGTCTAACTATGGCTACACCTTC. Amino acids: CASSQDGSGGQSNYGYTF.

The V gene is TRBV9, the J gene TRBJ1-4; D is possibly TRBD1 (5 bases). CDR3 length equals 15 residues. V was cut by 4 bases and J by 1 base, with 11 bases left in between. Germline CDR1 is SGDLS and CDR2 is YYNGEE. The CDR3: CASSQVGGTNEKLFF. CDR3 nucleotide sequence: TGTGCCAGCAGCCAAGTCGGGGGAACTAATGAAAAACTGTTTTTT. Full variable domain (missing parts from reference TRBV9 and TRBJ1-4): DSGVTQTPKHLITATGQRVTLRCSPRSGDLSVYWYQQSLDQGLQFLIQYYNGEERAKGNILERFSAQQFPDLHSELNLSSLELGDSALYFCASSQVGGTNEKLFFGSGTQLSVL.

This chain uses TRBV7-2 with TRBJ2-3; D remains ambiguous. Germline CDR1 is SGHTA and CDR2 is FQGNSA. Trimming removed 2 bases at V and 0 bases at J, with 9 bases between. The CDR3 is 15 residues long. CDR3: CASSLRTTSTDTQYF. Here the CDR3 DNA reads TGTGCCAGCAGCTTAAGAACTACTAGCACAGATACGCAGTATTTT. Full variable domain (outside the CDR3, taken from reference TRBV7-2 and TRBJ2-3): GAGVSQSPSNKVTEKGKDVELRCDPISGHTALYWYRQSLGQGLEFLIYFQGNSAPDKSGLPSDRFSAERTGGSVSTLTIQRTQQEDSAVYLCASSLRTTSTDTQYFGPGTRLTVL.

This clonotype was detected only a few times. V usage is TRBV12-5 and J usage is TRBJ2-3; no clear D. The CDR3 is made up of 11 amino acids. Trimming shortened V by 6 bases and J by 4 bases, and 5 bases separated the two germline ends. Germline V CDR1 and CDR2: LGHNT, FRNRAP. Here the CDR3 DNA reads TGTGCTAGTGGGCTTTCAGATACGCAGTATTTT. Its translation: CASGLSDTQYF.

The CDR3 spells CASSNRDRAAYEQYF. CDR3 in DNA: TGTGCCAGCAGCAACCGGGACAGGGCCGCCTACGAGCAGTACTTC. The chain joins TRBV11-2 to TRBJ2-7, with 9 positions matching TRBD1. Germline V gene sequence: CDR1 SGHAT, CDR2 FQNNGV. The CDR3 covers 15 residues. J was trimmed by 2 bases and V by 5 bases; bases with no gene match: 7. The full variable domain, in which reference TRBV11-2 and TRBJ2-7 provide the parts outside the CDR3, is EAGVAQSPRYKIIEKRQSVAFWCNPISGHATLYWYQQILGQGPKLLIQFQNNGVVDDSQLPKDRFSAERLKGVDSTLKIQPAKLEDSAVYLCASSNRDRAAYEQYFGPGTRLTVT.

The chain carries TRBV29-1 and TRBJ1-3; possibly TRBD1 for D (5 bases). Trimming pared 3 bases from V and 1 base from J, leaving 16 bases between. There are 16 residues in the CDR3. CDR1 is SQVTM and CDR2 is ANQGSEA in the germline V gene. The CDR3 DNA is TGCAGCGTTGACACCGGGACGGTCCAATCTGGAAACACCATATATTTT. Translated: CSVDTGTVQSGNTIYF.

This clonotype was detected only a few times. In DNA form, the CDR3 reads TGCAGTGCCCCGGTCCCTGGCAATAAGACCCAGTACTTC. This gives the protein CSAPVPGNKTQYF. The chain carries TRBV20-1 and TRBJ2-5, with D hard to call. Trimming cost V 6 bases and J 6 bases, with 17 bases left between them. The germline CDR1 and CDR2 sequences are DFQATT and SNEGSKA (reference sequence). The CDR3 has 13 residues.

This clonotype was seen only a few times. The J gene is TRBJ2-5, the V gene TRBV5-1; the match to TRBD1 covers 7 bases. From germline, CDR1 is SGHRS and CDR2 YFSETQ. The V gene end was trimmed by 5 bases and the J gene end by 0 bases; junction bases not matched to a gene: 4. The CDR3 loop spans 14 amino acids. DNA for the CDR3: TGCGCCAGCAGTCGACAGGGAAACCAAGAGACCCAGTACTTC. The encoded protein is CASSRQGNQETQYF.

This chain links TRBV7-2 with TRBJ2-3; D is unclear. Trimming pared 5 bases from V and 6 bases from J, leaving 12 bases between. Germline V gives CDR1 SGHTA, CDR2 FQGNSA. CDR3 size: 13 residues. The CDR3 nucleotides are TGTGCCAGCAGCCGCGACTGGCCGGATACGCAGTATTTT. Encoded protein: CASSRDWPDTQYF. Full variable domain (remainder filled in from reference TRBV7-2 and TRBJ2-3): GAGVSQSPSNKVTEKGKDVELRCDPISGHTALYWYRQSLGQGLEFLIYFQGNSAPDKSGLPSDRFSAERTGGSVSTLTIQRTQQEDSAVYLCASSRDWPDTQYFGPGTRLTVL.

The rearrangement links TRBV2 to TRBJ1-2; weak D call: TRBD1 (6 bases). The CDR3 length is 15 residues. Germline V CDR1 and CDR2: SNHLY, FYNNEI. Trimming shortened V by 2 bases and J by 6 bases, and 16 bases separated the two germline ends. The CDR3 region is CASSEYAGVINGYTF. In DNA, the CDR3 is TGTGCCAGCAGTGAATACGCAGGGGTGATAAATGGCTACACCTTC.

This clonotype has a handful of counts. The CDR3 DNA reads TGTGCCAGCAGTCGAGATCATAGGTATCGCGAGCAGTACTTC. It yields the protein CASSRDHRYREQYF. The chain is built from TRBV27 and TRBJ2-7, with no clear D. The V end was cut by 5 bases, the J end by 6 bases, with 17 bases between. Germline assignment: CDR1 MNHEY and CDR2 SMNVEV (reference sequence). CDR3 length equals 14 residues.

The chain links TRBV6-5 to TRBJ1-2; D unclear. The CDR3 has 13 residues. The germline V and J ends were trimmed by 2 bases and 4 bases, with 8 bases remaining between them. Germline values: CDR1 MNHEY, CDR2 SVGAGI. CDR3 region: CASSYRPFYGYTF. The CDR3 region has the DNA TGTGCCAGCAGTTACAGGCCCTTCTATGGCTACACCTTC.

V usage is TRBV5-6 and J usage is TRBJ2-1; maybe TRBD2 (5 bases). Germline V gene sequence: CDR1 SGHDT, CDR2 YYEEEE. The length of the CDR3 is 14 residues. The V gene lost 3 bases and the J gene lost 8 bases, with 15 bases spanning the gap. CDR3 region: CASSSDSYSDEQFF. The CDR3 DNA is TGTGCCAGCAGCTCGGACTCATATTCCGATGAGCAGTTCTTC.

J is TRBJ2-1 and V is TRBV24-1; D is uncertain. Trimming took off 0 bases at V and 6 bases at J, with 8 bases between the two ends. The CDR3 totals 14 residues. Germline CDR1 KGHDR, CDR2 SFDVKD. CDR3 sequence (DNA): TGTGCCACCAGTGATTTGCAGCGCGGCAATGAGCAGTTCTTC. As protein: CATSDLQRGNEQFF.

The rearrangement uses TRBV7-9 and TRBJ2-3; D gene unclear. This CDR3 is built from 12 residues. Germline V gene sequence: CDR1 SEHNR, CDR2 FQNEAQ (reference sequence). Trimming stripped 5 bases from V and 4 bases from J, with 7 bases between. The CDR3 DNA reads TGTGCCAGCAGCACGGATTCAGATACGCAGTATTTT. It yields the protein CASSTDSDTQYF.

This sequence joins TRBV6-6 and TRBJ2-4, with TRBD1 matching over 7 bases. Germline V gives CDR1 MNHNY, CDR2 SVGAGI (reference sequence). The J segment lost 3 bases and the V segment lost 7 bases, leaving 15 bases of the junction unmatched. CDR3 length: 17 amino acids. CDR3 bases: TGTGCCAGCACTAACCCCGGCCAGGGGGTGGGCAAAAACATTCAGTACTTC. Its translation is CASTNPGQGVGKNIQYF.

The rearrangement joins TRBV4-1 to TRBJ2-7; a weak D match, TRBD2 (5 bases). The CDR3 totals 14 residues. Germline CDR1 MGHRA, CDR2 YSYEKL. V was cut by 1 base and J by 3 bases, with 10 bases left in between. The CDR3 DNA reads TGCGCCAGCAGCCAAGGGACTCCTGGCTACGAGCAGTACTTC. Translating it yields CASSQGTPGYEQYF.

J is TRBJ2-1 and V is TRBV2; D call uncertain. Germline values: CDR1 SNHLY, CDR2 FYNNEI. V gave up 7 bases and J gave up 5 bases, with 12 bases separating them. This CDR3 spans 13 amino acids. CDR3 sequence reads: CASMVQQNNEQFF. CDR3 nucleotide sequence: TGTGCCAGCATGGTACAGCAAAACAATGAGCAGTTCTTC.

This chain connects TRBV29-1 to TRBJ2-3; D perhaps matches TRBD2 (5 bases). Germline CDR1 is SQVTM and CDR2 is ANQGSEA. This CDR3 spans 13 amino acids. The V and J ends lost 5 bases and 1 base respectively, with 10 bases between them. The CDR3 sequence is CSVYSGGTDTQYF. CDR3 DNA sequence: TGCAGCGTTTATTCCGGGGGCACAGATACGCAGTATTTT.

The chain employs TRBV20-1 and TRBJ2-1; the match to TRBD2 covers 7 bases. This CDR3 comprises 12 residues. V was clipped by 7 bases and J by 5 bases; unmatched bases: 5. Germline-derived CDR1 and CDR2 are DFQATT and SNEGSKA (reference sequence). The CDR3 loop is CSGGGLNNEQFF. CDR3 bases: TGCAGTGGGGGGGGACTAAACAATGAGCAGTTCTTC.